These T cell receptor beta chains were read from a single sample in a study of CD4 T cells in relation to SARS-CoV-2 and coronaviruses. Using immunoSEQ multiplex PCR, the repertoire was profiled, and TCRdb retains in-frame clones only, with some absent. The sample contains about 36,000 clones, 70% to 85% of which appear only once. For these TCRs, the target antigens are not known. The sequencing sample was made of memory CD4+ T cells from PBMCs, cultured in vitro. These receptors originate from an adult with COVID-19. The CDR3 runs from the conserved cysteine through the conserved F or W. A D gene is named only where the DNA matches it firmly. Only part of the rows carry a size: once, few, many, or a class if the clone is expanded.

DNA	CDR3	D	V	J	size	length
TGTGCCAGCAGCTCCCTAGCGGGAGGAGAGACCCAGTACTTC	CASSSLAGGETQYF	TRBD2	TRBV7-8	TRBJ2-5	-	14
TGTGCCAGCAGCCGTAGGCTAGCGGGACAAGAGACCCAGTACTTC	CASSRRLAGQETQYF	TRBD2	TRBV9	TRBJ2-5	-	15
TGTGCCAGCGGACAGAGCCGGACTTACAATTCACCCCTCCACTTT	CASGQSRTYNSPLHF	-	TRBV2	TRBJ1-6	-	15
TGTGCCAGCAGTGGCGGGACAGGGGATATCTACGAGCAGTACTTC	CASSGGTGDIYEQYF	TRBD1	TRBV2	TRBJ2-7	-	15
TGCAGTGCAAGTCGGCTAGCGGGGGACTCCTACAATGAGCAGTTCTTC	CSASRLAGDSYNEQFF	TRBD2	TRBV20-1	TRBJ2-1	-	16
TGCGCCAGCAGCTTGTTTGTACAGCCCACAGATACGCAGTATTTT	CASSLFVQPTDTQYF	-	TRBV5-1	TRBJ2-3	once	15
TGTGCCAGCAGGGGGGGACAGGGGGCCTACGAGCAGTACTTC	CASRGGQGAYEQYF	TRBD1	TRBV28	TRBJ2-7	-	14
TGTGCCACCTCCCTCGACCCTAGCACAGATACGCAGTATTTT	CATSLDPSTDTQYF	-	TRBV7-3	TRBJ2-3	-	14
TGTGCCACTTCTCCGGGACTAGCGGGACGGAATGAGCAGTTCTTC	CATSPGLAGRNEQFF	TRBD2	TRBV6-5	TRBJ2-1	-	15
TGTGCCAGCAGCGCCACGTTGATGACTAGCGGGTCTCATAAGAGGGGGGAGCTGTTTTTT	CASSATLMTSGSHKRGELFF	TRBD2	TRBV9	TRBJ2-2	-	20
TGTGCCAGCAGCTTAGGCAGGGTCTCGAACTACGAGCAGTACTTC	CASSLGRVSNYEQYF	-	TRBV7-2	TRBJ2-7	once	15
TGTGCCAGCAGCCCCAGAAGGGCTAGGAGCTCCTACGAGCAGTACTTC	CASSPRRARSSYEQYF	-	TRBV7-8	TRBJ2-7	-	16
TGTGCCAGCAGTGTGTCAGGGGCGGGAAACACCATATATTTT	CASSVSGAGNTIYF	-	TRBV3-1/TRBV3-2	TRBJ1-3	-	14
TGCAGTGCCTTGGAGAACGAGCAGTACTTC	CSALENEQYF	-	TRBV20-1	TRBJ2-7	-	10
TGCGCCAGCAGCTATGGGACTAGGTCTCAAGAGACCCAGTACTTC	CASSYGTRSQETQYF	TRBD2	TRBV5-1	TRBJ2-5	-	15
TGTGCCAGCAGCCAAGAGGGTGATGGCTACACCTTC	CASSQEGDGYTF	-	TRBV14	TRBJ1-2	-	12
TGTGCCAGCAGCTTAGATTGGGGACCCTATGGCTACACCTTC	CASSLDWGPYGYTF	-	TRBV7-8	TRBJ1-2	-	14
TGCGCCAGCAGCCAAGAATTATCTGGCACAGATACGCAGTATTTT	CASSQELSGTDTQYF	-	TRBV4-3	TRBJ2-3	-	15
TGTGCCAGCAGCCAAGACCAGGGCCTTCATCAGCCCCAGCATTTT	CASSQDQGLHQPQHF	-	TRBV3-1/TRBV3-2	TRBJ1-5	-	15
TGTGCCAGCAGTTTATCGGGCTATGGCTACACCTTC	CASSLSGYGYTF	-	TRBV28	TRBJ1-2	-	12
TGTGCCAGCAGCCGAACGGGGGCTTTGGGTAGCACGAACACCGGGGAGCTGTTTTTT	CASSRTGALGSTNTGELFF	-	TRBV13	TRBJ2-2	-	19
TGTGCCAGCAGCTCGAGTGGGGACAGCGCCCTCTACGAGCAGTACTTC	CASSSSGDSALYEQYF	TRBD1	TRBV9	TRBJ2-7	few	16
TGCGCCAGCAGCTCAAGCGGGACTCTCTCATACAATGAGCAGTTCTTC	CASSSSGTLSYNEQFF	TRBD2	TRBV5-1	TRBJ2-1	few	16
TGTGCCAGCAGTCAGACTAGCTCCCACGAGCAGTACTTC	CASSQTSSHEQYF	TRBD2	TRBV6-6	TRBJ2-7	-	13
TGTGCCAGCAGCCGAAGTGCAGGGCCCCACGAGCAGTACTTC	CASSRSAGPHEQYF	-	TRBV7-9	TRBJ2-7	few	14
TGTGCCAGCAGTGAAGGCTCAGGGGCCACCTACGAGCAGTACTTC	CASSEGSGATYEQYF	-	TRBV2	TRBJ2-7	-	15
TGTGCCAGCAGTGGCGGGGTCCGGAAAGAGCAGTTCTTC	CASSGGVRKEQFF	-	TRBV2	TRBJ2-1	once	13
TGTGCCAGCAGCCCCGCCAAGGGCAGGGAGCTGTTTTTT	CASSPAKGRELFF	-	TRBV3-1/TRBV3-2	TRBJ2-2	-	13
TGTGCCAGCAGCGTCGGTTCCTGGGGGTTCGGCACAGATACGCAGTATTTT	CASSVGSWGFGTDTQYF	-	TRBV7-8	TRBJ2-3	once	17
TGTGCCAGCTCACCGTCCGGGACAGCGAACACCGGGGAGCTGTTTTTT	CASSPSGTANTGELFF	TRBD1	TRBV18	TRBJ2-2	few	16
TGTGCCTGGAGTTATACTCCTATAGCGGGGGCCTACAATGAGCAGTTCTTC	CAWSYTPIAGAYNEQFF	TRBD2	TRBV30	TRBJ2-1	few	17
TGTGCCAGCACGAACGCCTATGAGCAGTTCTTC	CASTNAYEQFF	-	TRBV6-5	TRBJ2-1	-	11
TGCGCCAGCAGCTGGGACTCGAACACTGAAGCTTTCTTT	CASSWDSNTEAFF	-	TRBV5-1	TRBJ1-1	-	13
TGTGCCAGCAGCTCACCCCGGGACAGGGGGTCCTACGAGCAGTACTTC	CASSSPRDRGSYEQYF	TRBD1	TRBV5-6	TRBJ2-7	few	16
TGTGCCAGCAGTCCCCGGTACGGCGGTCAGTTCTTC	CASSPRYGGQFF	-	TRBV28	TRBJ2-1	-	12
TGTGCCAGCAGTTTAAGCATTGCAACTAATGAAAAACTGTTTTTT	CASSLSIATNEKLFF	-	TRBV28	TRBJ1-4	-	15
TGTGCCAGCAGTTTATCGGGAGAGACCCAGTACTTC	CASSLSGETQYF	-	TRBV27	TRBJ2-5	-	12
TGTGCCAGCAGTTTCTCCGGGCTAGCGGGAGGACACGAGCAGTACTTC	CASSFSGLAGGHEQYF	TRBD2	TRBV28	TRBJ2-7	-	16
TGTGCCAGCAGCCAAGAAATCAGGGTGAATTCACCCCTCCACTTT	CASSQEIRVNSPLHF	-	TRBV4-2	TRBJ1-6	few	15
TGTGCCAGCAGCCAAGAAGTGTCGGGTAATGAGCAGTTCTTC	CASSQEVSGNEQFF	-	TRBV3-1/TRBV3-2	TRBJ2-1	medium-sized	14
TGTGCCAGCAGCCAGACTAGTAGTTTGCAGTTCTTC	CASSQTSSLQFF	-	TRBV3-1/TRBV3-2	TRBJ2-1	-	12
TGTGCCAGCAGTTCGGCAGGTTCACTCACCTACACCGGGGAGCTGTTTTTT	CASSSAGSLTYTGELFF	-	TRBV28	TRBJ2-2	-	17
TGCGCCAGCAGCTTGGCGAAGAACACTGAAGCTTTCTTT	CASSLAKNTEAFF	-	TRBV5-1	TRBJ1-1	-	13
TGTGCCAGCAGCTTAGACGGGGGTAGCACAGATACGCAGTATTTT	CASSLDGGSTDTQYF	-	TRBV11-1	TRBJ2-3	-	15
TGTGCCAGCAGCAAGCGACTAGCGGGCCTTAACAATGAGCAGTTCTTC	CASSKRLAGLNNEQFF	TRBD2	TRBV14	TRBJ2-1	-	16
TGTGCCAGCAGTCCTTGGCGGGGATACTACAATGAGCAGTTCTTC	CASSPWRGYYNEQFF	-	TRBV28	TRBJ2-1	-	15
TGTGCCAGCAGTTACTGGAGGGGAGGATCTTACGAGCAGTACTTC	CASSYWRGGSYEQYF	-	TRBV6-5	TRBJ2-7	-	15
TGTGCCAGCCGGGACAGGCCTAATCAGCCCCAGCATTTT	CASRDRPNQPQHF	TRBD1	TRBV6-5	TRBJ1-5	-	13
TGTGCCTGGAGACCATGGGACACTGAAGCTTTCTTT	CAWRPWDTEAFF	-	TRBV30	TRBJ1-1	-	12
TGTGCCAGCAGCGTAGGACTAGCGGCAGATACGCAGTATTTT	CASSVGLAADTQYF	TRBD2	TRBV9	TRBJ2-3	-	14
TGTGCCAGCAGCAAACTTAATACTAGCGGGAGGGCCTACGAGCAGTACTTC	CASSKLNTSGRAYEQYF	-	TRBV21-1	TRBJ2-7	-	17
TGTGCCAGTAGAGAGGGGCAGGTTGGGGCCAACGTCCTGACTTTC	CASREGQVGANVLTF	-	TRBV19	TRBJ2-6	-	15
TGTGCCAGCAGTGAGTCCCTGACAGGGGGGTTCTACGAGCAGTACTTC	CASSESLTGGFYEQYF	TRBD1	TRBV6-1	TRBJ2-7	-	16
TGTGCCACCAGCAGAGTTTCAGCGGGAGGCGATGAGCAGTTCTTC	CATSRVSAGGDEQFF	TRBD2	TRBV15	TRBJ2-1	-	15
TGTGCCACCAGCAGTTTGCAGGGTCAGGGCGGGGAGCTGTTTTTT	CATSSLQGQGGELFF	-	TRBV15	TRBJ2-2	few	15
TGCAGCGTTGTATCGCTGACCAAAAACATTCAGTACTTC	CSVVSLTKNIQYF	-	TRBV29-1	TRBJ2-4	-	13
TGTGCCAGCAGTTCGGGTTTAAACACTGAAGCTTTCTTT	CASSSGLNTEAFF	-	TRBV27	TRBJ1-1	-	13
TGTGCCAGCAGCGACACTCCCTGGGGAGGCAATGAGCAGTTCTTC	CASSDTPWGGNEQFF	-	TRBV9	TRBJ2-1	-	15
TGTGCCAGCAGCTTGGAGTGGGGTGGCGAGCAGTACTTC	CASSLEWGGEQYF	-	TRBV5-4	TRBJ2-7	-	13
TGTGCCAGCAGCCTCCGGACACTAGCGGGACCCGAGCAGTACTTC	CASSLRTLAGPEQYF	TRBD2	TRBV7-8	TRBJ2-7	-	15